The table lists the clone carrying this T cell receptor (beta chain) with a few counts. Antigen specificity is unknown. From the PCR reads, TCRdb re-called clones with MiXCR. The sample carries about 70,000 clones, around 19% recorded once. The record originates from a study of metastatic and nonmetastatic thyroid tumors. Treatment of any kind had been given to no patient before thyroid surgery. Germline values: CDR1 MNHEY, CDR2 SVGAGI. The CDR3 contains 11 residues. Trimming took 7 bases from V and 3 from J, leaving 7 bases between them. Study results and limitations: When malignant thyroid tumors were compared with benign nodules, TCR beta diversity was reportedly significantly higher in the malignant tumors. This held in both blood and tumor samples.

The material sequenced was blood. The receptor comes from a female donor with papillary thyroid cancer or a benign thyroid nodule (not recorded which). Some clones in this sample may be carry-over from other donors' samples. The chain links TRBV6-5 to TRBJ2-7; no reliable D call. The DNA of the CDR3 is TGTGCCAGCACGTTTAACTACGAGCAGTACTTC. It translates to CASTFNYEQYF.